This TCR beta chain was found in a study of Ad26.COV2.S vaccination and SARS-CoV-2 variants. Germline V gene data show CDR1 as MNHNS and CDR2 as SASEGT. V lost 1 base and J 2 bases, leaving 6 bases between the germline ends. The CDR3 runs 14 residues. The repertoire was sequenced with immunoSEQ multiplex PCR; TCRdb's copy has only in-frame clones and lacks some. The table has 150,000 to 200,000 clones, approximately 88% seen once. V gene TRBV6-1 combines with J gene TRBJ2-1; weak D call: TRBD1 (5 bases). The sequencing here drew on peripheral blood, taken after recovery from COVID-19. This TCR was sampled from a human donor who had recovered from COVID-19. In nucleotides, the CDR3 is TGTGCCAGCAGTGAAGGACAGACCTACAATGAGCAGTTCTTC. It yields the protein CASSEGQTYNEQFF.